This T cell receptor (beta chain) was recorded in a study of shared clonotypes between healthy human individuals. Recent acute infections and vaccinations were absent in the healthy HIV-negative adult donors. The material for each subset, its genomic DNA, was split evenly across several immunoSEQ plates. The authors ran unsorted PBMC replicate PCRs on roughly 330 ng DNA, around 33,000 T cell genomes. Only in-frame clones appear in the TCRdb table, and some are missing; sequencing was by immunoSEQ multiplex PCR. The sample records about half a million clones, 60% to 80% being singletons. This CDR3 region has 15 residues. Unmatched junction bases numbered 9, after V lost 2 bases and J lost 6 bases. CDR1 and CDR2 from the germline V gene are SGDLS and YYNGEE.

V gene TRBV9 combines with J gene TRBJ2-3; 7 bases are a match to TRBD1. The sequencing sample was made of PBMCs. The TCR originated in a woman between 35 and 50 years old in good health. Some clones in this sample may be carry-over from other donors' samples. The CDR3 DNA sequence: TGTGCCAGCAGCGTCGAGGGGGCTAGGGGTGATACGCAGTATTTT. Translating it yields CASSVEGARGDTQYF.